The subject of this entry is one TCR beta chain. Its antigen is currently unknown. With the read ending 3 residues before the CDR3 end, the germline J gene is used to fill in that end. The sample originates from a study of T cell clonality in common variable immunodeficiency. Findings and limits, study-wide: Compared with healthy controls, CVID subjects showed increased TCRbeta clonality, mostly in about a third. In common variable immunodeficiency, TCR beta chains reportedly carried fewer deletions and N-nucleotide insertions.

The CDR3 consists of 12 residues. Looked up from germline, CDR1 is SGHRS and CDR2 is YFSETQ. Profiling relied on immunoSEQ multiplex PCR, and the TCRdb table lists in-frame clones only, not all of them. The table counts 6,500 to 8,500 clones; 3.5% to 4.5% lies in the top ten. CVID subjects were some 16 female and 25 to 35 male, aged roughly 9 to 70. The origin of this receptor is a human donor with common variable immunodeficiency. The J gene is TRBJ2-5, the V gene TRBV5-1; D unresolved. The sample taken for sequencing was peripheral blood mononuclear cells. The CDR3 DNA, read in part, is TGCGCCAGCAGCCAGAGTGCGGAAACC. Encoded protein: CASSQSAET. The entire CDR3 is CASSQSAETQYF.